This T cell receptor (beta chain) was sequenced for a study of OX40 agonist ivuxolimab in advanced cancers. By share, this clone counts as medium-sized. From germline, CDR1 is SNHLY and CDR2 FYNNEI. This CDR3 region has 13 residues. Trimming pared 2 bases from V and 4 bases from J, leaving 8 bases between. Libraries were prepared by immunoSEQ multiplex PCR; TCRdb keeps only in-frame clonotypes and omits some of them. This sample carries tens of thousands of clones, roughly 84% of them seen once, and the ten largest clones take approximately 25%. The clonotype was recovered from an adult with an advanced solid tumor such as melanoma, head and neck, liver or kidney cancer. This sample comprised CD4+ or CD8+ T cells sorted from blood, obtained in a trial of the OX40 agonist ivuxolimab. The chain carries TRBV2 and TRBJ1-2; no clear D gene. The CDR3 here is CASSETSGYGYTF. The CDR3 coding sequence is TGTGCCAGCAGTGAAACAAGTGGCTATGGCTACACCTTC.